This T cell receptor beta chain stems from a study of CD4+ T cells in melanoma. Clones were sequenced by immunoSEQ multiplex PCR, and TCRdb holds only the in-frame ones, with some missing. The sample has roughly 10,000 clones, about 70% seen once. The CDR3 extends over 15 amino acids. Germline CDR1 is SNHLY and CDR2 is FYNNEI. The V end was cut by 1 base, the J end by 7 bases, with 14 bases between. The TCR was taken from a human donor with melanoma. Sequenced input: cells from a culture (not recorded whether cultured in vitro). V gene TRBV2 combines with J gene TRBJ2-1; either TRBD1 or TRBD2 may supply D (5 bases each). The DNA for the CDR3 is TGTGCCAGCAGTGAAGGGGACCGGCTGGGTAATGAGCAGTTCTTC. Protein sequence: CASSEGDRLGNEQFF.